Reported below is one TCR beta chain. PCR involved 60 Vbeta and 13 Jbeta primers. Sequenced by immunoSEQ multiplex PCR; TCRdb stores in-frame clones only, minus some. This table has 100,000 to 150,000 clones, nearly 80% appearing once. The sample comes from a study of cytomegalovirus exposure and HLA in healthy donors. V lost 4 bases, J lost 2 bases, and 15 bases lay in between. CDR3 length: 15 amino acids. The chain recombines TRBV23-1 with TRBJ2-7; D ambiguous. TRBV23-1 is treated as an ORF (open reading frame) with a function not yet certain. The sequenced sample consisted of PBMCs. The receptor was isolated from a male donor in good health and CMV-seronegative. The CDR3, as DNA: TGCGCCAGCAGTCTCCGACTCAGCGAAGCCTACGAGCAGTACTTC. This sequence encodes CASSLRLSEAYEQYF.